This TCR beta chain came from a study of blood T cell repertoires in COVID-19. The wider study: In each case, the material was cDNA or gDNA derived from T cells, B-cell-depleted T cells, or PBMCs.

Assay used: immunoSEQ multiplex PCR; TCRdb lists only in-frame clones, some missing. The data contain 150,000 to 200,000 clones, approximately 86% of them singletons. Germline CDR1 is KGHSH and CDR2 is LQKENI. The CDR3 totals 14 residues. Trimming stripped 3 bases from V and 2 bases from J, with 7 bases between. The sequence derives from an elderly woman with COVID-19, enrolled during active disease. The chain uses TRBV18 and TRBJ1-4; D uncertain. The sample comprised peripheral blood. CDR3 sequence: CASSPEQTNEKLFF. For the CDR3, the DNA is TGTGCCAGCTCACCTGAACAGACTAATGAAAAACTGTTTTTT. Variable domain in full (rest from reference TRBV18 and TRBJ1-4): NAGVMQNPRHLVRRRGQEARLRCSPMKGHSHVYWYRQLPEEGLKFMVYLQKENIIDESGMPKERFSAEFPKEGPSILRIQQVVRGDSAAYFCASSPEQTNEKLFFGSGTQLSVL.